Below are 20 T cell receptor beta chains sequenced from a single sample in a study of T cell responses to AZD1222 COVID-19 vaccine. TCRdb keeps only in-frame clones here, not all; method: immunoSEQ multiplex PCR. The sample lists some 120,000 clones; approximately 84% were seen once. The sequencing here drew on peripheral blood, taken on day 0 of AZD1222 vaccination. The origin of the receptors is an adult in good health.

The chain links TRBV30 to TRBJ2-7; 7 bases fit TRBD2. CDR3 length: 13 amino acids. J was trimmed by 9 bases and V by 0 bases; bases with no gene match: 8. Germline CDR1 reads GTSNPN; CDR2 reads SVGIG (reference sequence). The CDR3 region has the DNA TGTGCCTGGAGTGTACTGGACGGGGAGGGGCAGTACTTC. Protein sequence: CAWSVLDGEGQYF. Variable domain in full (rest from reference TRBV30 and TRBJ2-7): SQTIHQWPATLVQPVGSPLSLECTVEGTSNPNLYWYRQAAGRGLQLLFYSVGIGQISSEVPQNLSASRPQDRQFILSSKKLLLSDSGFYLCAWSVLDGEGQYFGPGTRLTVT.

The V call is TRBV18, the J call TRBJ2-7; 7 bases line up with TRBD2. The CDR3 runs 15 residues. Germline V CDR1 and CDR2: KGHSH, LQKENI. The J segment lost 3 bases and the V segment lost 8 bases, leaving 13 bases of the junction unmatched. The CDR3, as DNA: TGTGCCAGCAGAAACATGGGGGGGGAGGACTACGAGCAGTACTTC. It specifies CASRNMGGEDYEQYF.

This clone appeared a few times. This chain joins TRBV5-1 and TRBJ2-7; D remains unclear. V lost 0 bases and J 6 bases, leaving 7 bases between the germline ends. Germline assignment: CDR1 SGHRS and CDR2 YFSETQ. The CDR3 loop spans 12 amino acids. The DNA for the CDR3 is TGCGCCAGCAGCTTGGGAGACACCGAGCAGTACTTC. Amino acids: CASSLGDTEQYF.

The chain uses TRBV7-2 and TRBJ1-3; D not certain. This CDR3 comprises 15 residues. Germline loops: CDR1 SGHTA, CDR2 FQGNSA. Trimming stripped 3 bases from V and 6 bases from J, with 15 bases between. CDR3 region: CASSFQTGVPNTIYF. The CDR3 DNA reads as TGTGCCAGCAGCTTCCAAACCGGAGTCCCAAACACCATATATTTT.

The rearrangement links TRBV7-8 to TRBJ2-1; TRBD2 aligns across 8 bases. From germline, CDR1 is SGHVS and CDR2 FQNEAQ. V shed 5 bases, J shed 5 bases, and the junction held 11 bases outside the gene matches. This CDR3 spans 16 amino acids. CDR3 amino acids: CASSDTQLAVDNEQFF. CDR3 sequence (DNA): TGTGCCAGCAGCGATACCCAACTAGCGGTTGACAATGAGCAGTTCTTC.

J is TRBJ1-3 and V is TRBV28, with D possibly TRBD1 on 5 matching bases. The V gene lost 4 bases and the J gene lost 0 bases, with 10 bases spanning the gap. In germline, CDR1 is MDHEN, CDR2 SYDVKM. The CDR3 spans 15 residues. In DNA, the CDR3 is TGTGCCAGCAGTTACTCGGGGGACTCTGGAAACACCATATATTTT. Translation gives CASSYSGDSGNTIYF.

The rearrangement uses TRBV27 and TRBJ2-7; TRBD1 matches 9 bases. There are 13 residues in the CDR3. The J segment lost 2 bases and the V segment lost 10 bases, leaving 6 bases of the junction unmatched. In germline, CDR1 is MNHEY, CDR2 SMNVEV (reference sequence). The CDR3 loop reads CANPTGGTYEQYF. The CDR3 nucleotides are TGTGCCAACCCGACAGGGGGAACCTACGAGCAGTACTTC.

The V gene is TRBV30, the J gene TRBJ1-6; 8 positions match TRBD1. The CDR3 contains 13 residues. Trimming at V came to 5 bases and at J to 11 bases, leaving 8 bases not matched to a gene. Looked up from germline, CDR1 is GTSNPN and CDR2 is SVGIG (reference sequence). Here the CDR3 reads CAWQTGVVPPLHF. Here the CDR3 DNA reads TGTGCCTGGCAGACAGGGGTAGTTCCACCCCTCCACTTT.

The gene calls are TRBV30 and TRBJ1-5, with 8 bases matching TRBD1. J was trimmed by 2 bases and V by 2 bases; bases with no gene match: 17. This CDR3 has 19 amino acids. Germline V gene lookup returns CDR1 GTSNPN and CDR2 SVGIG (reference sequence). CDR3 region: CAWSRMTRDRLPGNQPQHF. CDR3 sequence (DNA): TGTGCCTGGAGTAGAATGACCCGGGACAGGCTACCTGGCAATCAGCCCCAGCATTTT.

V usage is TRBV15 and J usage is TRBJ2-2; D gene unclear. Germline lookup yields CDR1 LNHNV and CDR2 YYDKDF (reference sequence). V lost 4 bases to trimming and J lost 2 bases, with 11 bases between them. The CDR3 sequence is 15 residues long. CDR3 DNA: TGTGCCACCAGCACGGCGGCAGGTAACACCGGGGAGCTGTTTTTT. Translated, it gives CATSTAAGNTGELFF.

The rearrangement joins TRBV5-5 to TRBJ2-5; D call uncertain. The V gene's germline CDR1 is SGHKS and CDR2 YYEKEE (reference sequence). V was pared by 4 bases and J by 5 bases, with 15 bases between. There are 14 residues in the CDR3. The CDR3 DNA follows: TGTGCCAGCAGCCCGACCCGACGATGGGAGACCCAGTACTTC. Protein product: CASSPTRRWETQYF.

This clone has only a few counts. V gene TRBV6-4 combines with J gene TRBJ2-1, with 12 bases lining up with TRBD2. Per the germline V gene, CDR1 is MRHNA and CDR2 is SNTAGT. V was pared by 0 bases and J by 6 bases, with 0 bases of the junction left unmatched. The CDR3 consists of 15 residues. Here the CDR3 DNA reads TGTGCCAGCAGTGACTCGACTAGCGGGAGCAATGAGCAGTTCTTC. Residues: CASSDSTSGSNEQFF.

The chain couples TRBV30 to TRBJ1-6; the D is unclear. Germline lookup yields CDR1 GTSNPN and CDR2 SVGIG (reference sequence). The CDR3 totals 15 residues. The V end lost 5 bases, the J end lost 0 bases, and 11 bases lay between the germline ends. The CDR3 DNA is TGTGCCTGGGGGCTTGAGGGCTCCTATAATTCACCCCTCCACTTT. It is translated as CAWGLEGSYNSPLHF.

This clone has a handful of counts. The rearrangement links TRBV5-1 to TRBJ2-7, with 9 bases fitting TRBD1. Germline V gene sequence: CDR1 SGHRS, CDR2 YFSETQ. The junction had 10 bases not matched to a gene; V was cut back by 4 bases and J by 5 bases. This CDR3 is built from 15 residues. The CDR3 protein is CASSRGGDRAHEQYF. As DNA, the CDR3 is TGCGCCAGCAGCCGCGGCGGGGACAGGGCCCACGAGCAGTACTTC.

This chain connects TRBV5-1 to TRBJ2-1; D remains ambiguous. Germline V gene lookup returns CDR1 SGHRS and CDR2 YFSETQ. The CDR3 is 14 residues long. The V and J ends lost 4 bases and 7 bases respectively, with 15 bases between them. CDR3 region: CASSTGSAPNEQFF. The CDR3, as DNA: TGCGCCAGCAGCACCGGGTCAGCGCCTAATGAGCAGTTCTTC.

The chain employs TRBV5-1 and TRBJ2-7, with D perhaps assigned TRBD1 or TRBD2 (5 bases each). The V gene's germline CDR1 is SGHRS and CDR2 YFSETQ. The CDR3 runs to 14 residues. Trimming took 4 bases from V and 2 from J, leaving 13 bases between them. The CDR3 DNA reads as TGCGCCAGCAGCGGCCGGGACGGCCCCTACGAGCAGTACTTC. The encoded protein is CASSGRDGPYEQYF. The entire variable domain, with the rest obtained from reference TRBV5-1 and TRBJ2-7, is as follows: KAGVTQTPRYLIKTRGQQVTLSCSPISGHRSVSWYQQTPGQGLQFLFEYFSETQRNKGNFPGRFSGRQFSNSRSEMNVSTLELGDSALYLCASSGRDGPYEQYFGPGTRLTVT.

The chain links TRBV30 to TRBJ2-1, with 11 bases identical to TRBD2. The CDR3 loop spans 14 amino acids. V was clipped by 4 bases and J by 5 bases; unmatched bases: 4. The germline gives CDR1 GTSNPN, CDR2 SVGIG (reference sequence). CDR3 in DNA: TGTGCCTGGAAACCGGGACTAGCGGACAATGAGCAGTTCTTC. Translating it yields CAWKPGLADNEQFF.

The chain has TRBV19 and TRBJ2-2; no definite D call. This CDR3 is 15 amino acids long. Germline V lookup: CDR1 LNHDA, CDR2 SQIVND (reference sequence). V was cut by 2 bases and J by 2 bases, with 9 bases left in between. The CDR3 region is CASSILGGNTGELFF. The CDR3 DNA is TGTGCCAGTAGTATATTAGGTGGCAACACCGGGGAGCTGTTTTTT.

This CDR3 reads CASLHPPGQGASNYGYTF. The CDR3 nucleotides read TGTGCCAGTCTTCACCCGCCGGGACAGGGGGCTAGTAACTATGGCTACACCTTC. The V and J genes are TRBV19 and TRBJ1-2, with 12 bases aligning to TRBD1. This CDR3 region has 18 residues. Trimming cost V 8 bases and J 1 base; bases outside gene matches: 14. The germline CDR1 and CDR2 sequences are LNHDA and SQIVND (reference sequence).

This clone was detected a few times. This chain links TRBV19 with TRBJ2-1; TRBD2 agrees at 8 bases. V lost 2 bases and J lost 6; bases outside the gene matches: 6. The CDR3 is 15 residues long. Germline assignment: CDR1 LNHDA and CDR2 SQIVND (reference sequence). The CDR3 region is CASSIRGSGANEQFF. DNA for the CDR3: TGTGCCAGTAGTATACGGGGTAGCGGGGCCAATGAGCAGTTCTTC.